This T cell receptor beta chain stems from a study of Graves' ophthalmopathy and Graves' hyperthyroidism. At the level of the study: Before any treatment, peripheral blood was taken at the initial diagnosis.

Trimming removed 5 bases from V and 2 bases from J, with 9 bases in between. CDR3 length: 13 amino acids. Germline V gene lookup returns CDR1 SGHAT and CDR2 FQNNGV. RNA transcripts were the template, and TCR beta CDR3 regions were amplified from them. Investigators did first-round RT-PCR with HTBI primers, then second-round multiplex PCR. TCRdb used MiXCR to reprocess the multiplex PCR reads, holding one entry per CDR3 protein. The table has over 450,000 distinct CDR3 sequences, around an eighth seen once. Fresh peripheral blood, around 10 ml, was the PBMC source. This clonotype was detected many times.

The V call is TRBV11-2, the J call TRBJ2-5; possibly TRBD1 or TRBD2 for D (5 bases each). The sequencing input was blood. The sequence was obtained from a woman in her twenties or thirties with Graves' ophthalmopathy. The CDR3: CASSMGVQETQYF. The CDR3 DNA is TGTGCCAGCAGCATGGGGGTGCAAGAGACCCAGTACTTC.